The 31 T cell receptor beta chains below come from one sample, sequenced in a study of human T cells and chemical hapten exposure. In TCRdb, the RACE reads were re-called with MiXCR into one record per CDR3 protein. The table records 80,000 to 100,000 distinct CDR3 sequences, about 28% of them present only once. Time point here: patch test 3, about 24 weeks after DPC sensitization. Treatment defined: therapeutic diphenylcyclopropenone sensitization with weekly scalp DPC. Sequences were derived from whole blood, sampled in connection with sensitization to the hapten diphenylcyclopropenone (DPC). Source of these receptors: a man aged 40-49 years with alopecia areata. Some clones in this sample may be carry-over from other donors' samples.

This clonotype turned up a few times. The chain combines TRBV27 with TRBJ1-1; no clear D gene. Germline V lookup: CDR1 MNHEY, CDR2 SMNVEV (reference sequence). There are 13 residues in the CDR3. Trimming stripped 3 bases from V and 9 bases from J, with 14 bases between. The CDR3 loop is CASSLLGLTKAFF. The CDR3 coding sequence is TGTGCCAGCAGTTTGTTAGGATTGACGAAAGCTTTCTTT.

This rearrangement joins TRBV5-1 to TRBJ2-1; D perhaps matches TRBD1 (5 bases). The CDR3 runs to 14 residues. Between the trimmed V and J ends, which lost 4 bases and 10 bases, there was a span of 18 bases. Germline V gene data show CDR1 as SGHRS and CDR2 as YFSETQ. The CDR3 DNA sequence: TGCGCCAGCAGCCCAGGGTATTTGGCACAAGAGCAGTTCTTC. It specifies CASSPGYLAQEQFF.

The V gene is TRBV5-1, the J gene TRBJ2-7, with D possibly called TRBD1 or TRBD2 (5 bases each). The germline V gene encodes CDR1 SGHRS and CDR2 YFSETQ. CDR3 length: 15 residues. V was clipped by 4 bases and J by 3 bases, with 17 bases between them. CDR3: CASSPRDGGDYEQYF. The CDR3 DNA follows: TGCGCCAGCAGCCCTCGGGACGGAGGTGACTACGAGCAGTACTTC.

This chain uses TRBV28 with TRBJ1-1; weak D call: TRBD1 (5 bases). This CDR3 is 14 amino acids long. V lost 3 bases and J lost 8, with 16 bases in between. Germline V lookup: CDR1 MDHEN, CDR2 SYDVKM. The CDR3 coding sequence is TGTGCCAGCAGTTTGGGGGGGTCTGGGGAGGAAGCTTTCTTT. Translating gives CASSLGGSGEEAFF.

This clonotype was recorded at least ten times. The genes are TRBV20-1 and TRBJ2-1, with D perhaps TRBD1 or TRBD2 (5 bases each). V lost 8 bases and J lost 9, with 11 bases in between. Germline CDR1 reads DFQATT; CDR2 reads SNEGSKA (reference sequence). The CDR3 contains 10 residues. The CDR3 DNA sequence: TGCAGTATCCCGAGGGGTGAGCAGTTCTTC. Translating it yields CSIPRGEQFF.

This sequence joins TRBV15 and TRBJ1-5, with 8 bases fitting TRBD1. Germline trimming cut 0 bases from V and 4 bases from J; bases unmatched to any gene: 2. CDR1 and CDR2 from the germline V gene are LNHNV and YYDKDF (reference sequence). This CDR3 has 15 amino acids. CDR3 DNA sequence: TGTGCCACCAGCAGAGACAGGGGGCGTAATCAGCCCCAGCATTTT. It translates to CATSRDRGRNQPQHF. Drawing the rest from reference TRBV15 and TRBJ1-5, the complete variable domain is DAMVIQNPRYQVTQFGKPVTLSCSQTLNHNVMYWYQQKSSQAPKLLFHYYDKDFNNEADTPDNFQSRRPNTSFCFLDIRSPGLGDTAMYLCATSRDRGRNQPQHFGDGTRLSIL.

The chain has TRBV28 and TRBJ1-6; no firm D call. Trimming removed 6 bases from V and 3 bases from J, with 15 bases in between. This CDR3 contains 16 residues. Germline loops: CDR1 MDHEN, CDR2 SYDVKM. The CDR3 DNA reads TGTGCCAGCAGATCAACGTGGCGGAACTATAATTCACCCCTCCACTTT. Translation: CASRSTWRNYNSPLHF.

This chain joins TRBV5-1 and TRBJ2-3; D unresolved. This CDR3 has 14 amino acids. Germline V CDR1 and CDR2: SGHRS, YFSETQ. Trimming stripped 5 bases from V and 3 bases from J, with 13 bases between. The DNA of the CDR3 is TGCGCCAGCAGAGACTCTCTGGGTACAGATACGCAGTATTTT. Amino acids: CASRDSLGTDTQYF.

This rearrangement joins TRBV28 to TRBJ1-4; D remains ambiguous. V gave up 8 bases and J gave up 4 bases, with 14 bases separating them. CDR3 length equals 14 residues. From germline, CDR1 is MDHEN and CDR2 SYDVKM. The CDR3 spells CASQVWGFNEKLFF. The CDR3 DNA sequence: TGTGCCAGCCAGGTGTGGGGATTTAATGAAAAACTGTTTTTT.

This chain's CDR3 is CASSSGLAMYEQYF. The CDR3 nucleotides read TGTGCCAGCAGCTCCGGACTAGCGATGTACGAGCAGTACTTC. The chain recombines TRBV7-9 with TRBJ2-7; 9 positions agree with TRBD2. The CDR3 has 14 amino acids. Germline-derived CDR1 and CDR2 are SEHNR and FQNEAQ (reference sequence). After removal of 4 bases from V and 4 bases from J, the junction contained 5 bases not matched to a gene.

The rearrangement joins TRBV7-2 to TRBJ1-5, with a tentative D call TRBD1 (6 bases). Germline V gene sequence: CDR1 SGHTA, CDR2 FQGNSA. The CDR3 sequence is 14 residues long. V lost 4 bases to trimming and J lost 6 bases, with 13 bases between them. DNA of the CDR3: TGTGCCAGCAGCTATAACAGGGCAGCTCAGCCCCAGCATTTT. Protein: CASSYNRAAQPQHF.

The rearrangement joins TRBV12-3 or TRBV12-4 to TRBJ2-1, with D possibly TRBD1 on 6 matching bases. The V and J ends lost 4 bases and 9 bases respectively, with 13 bases between them. The CDR3 is 13 residues long. CDR3 residues: CASSSTGLSEQFF. The DNA of the CDR3 is TGTGCCAGCAGTTCAACAGGGTTGAGTGAGCAGTTCTTC.

The chain uses TRBV5-1 and TRBJ2-3; 9 bases match TRBD1. V shed 3 bases, J shed 3 bases, and the junction held 8 bases outside the gene matches. CDR3 size: 16 residues. Germline CDR1 SGHRS, CDR2 YFSETQ. The DNA of the CDR3 is TGCGCCAGCAGCTCGTCGACAGGGGGATGGACAGATACGCAGTATTTT. It specifies CASSSSTGGWTDTQYF.

This chain uses TRBV6-5 with TRBJ2-5, with D possibly TRBD2 on 6 matching bases. The CDR3 consists of 12 residues. V was clipped by 7 bases and J by 5 bases, with 11 bases between them. From germline, CDR1 is MNHEY and CDR2 SVGAGI. The CDR3 here is CASTNRGETQYF. In DNA, the CDR3 is TGTGCCAGCACTAACCGGGGGGAGACCCAGTACTTC.

This rearrangement joins TRBV12-3 or TRBV12-4 to TRBJ2-2; TRBD2 matches at 9 bases. This CDR3 is built from 16 residues. V was pared by 3 bases and J by 5 bases, with 7 bases of the junction left unmatched. The CDR3, as DNA: TGTGCCAGCAGTTTGTTGGCGGGAGGGGTTACCGGGGAGCTGTTTTTT. This encodes CASSLLAGGVTGELFF.

This chain uses TRBV28 with TRBJ2-7; possibly TRBD2 for D (5 bases). From germline, CDR1 is MDHEN and CDR2 SYDVKM. This CDR3 spans 16 amino acids. With 3 bases removed from V and 4 bases from J, the gap between germline ends came to 19 bases. The CDR3, as DNA: TGTGCCAGCAGTTTCCTTCGGGATAGGGCGGAATACGAGCAGTACTTC. It encodes CASSFLRDRAEYEQYF. Together with reference TRBV28 and TRBJ2-7, the CDR3 gives the full variable domain: DVKVTQSSRYLVKRTGEKVFLECVQDMDHENMFWYRQDPGLGLRLIYFSYDVKMKEKGDIPEGYSVSREKKERFSLILESASTNQTSMYLCASSFLRDRAEYEQYFGPGTRLTVT.

The chain employs TRBV20-1 and TRBJ2-1; tentatively, D is TRBD1 or TRBD2 (5 bases each). From germline, CDR1 is DFQATT and CDR2 SNEGSKA (reference sequence). Trimming removed 1 base at V and 0 bases at J, with 10 bases between. CDR3 length equals 15 residues. The CDR3 nucleotides are TGCAGTGCTAGAGGGGGCCGGGACTCCTACAATGAGCAGTTCTTC. This translates into CSARGGRDSYNEQFF.

This clonotype was observed a few times. The genes are TRBV6-6 and TRBJ1-5; weak D call: TRBD1 (5 bases). Trimming removed 2 bases at V and 5 bases at J, with 13 bases between. Germline-derived CDR1 and CDR2 are MNHNY and SVGAGI (reference sequence). This CDR3 region has 15 residues. This CDR3 is CASSYGGWEDQPQHF. As DNA, the CDR3 is TGTGCCAGCAGTTACGGGGGTTGGGAGGATCAGCCCCAGCATTTT.

Only a few counts were recorded for this clonotype. The gene calls are TRBV12-3 or TRBV12-4 and TRBJ2-4, with TRBD2 as a possible D gene (5 bases). This CDR3 contains 15 residues. V lost 5 bases, J lost 0 bases, and 11 bases lay in between. The CDR3 DNA is TGTGCCAGCAGTACGGACGGGGTAGCCAAAAACATTCAGTACTTC. This gives the protein CASSTDGVAKNIQYF.

There are a few counts of this clonotype. The J gene is TRBJ2-1, the V gene TRBV4-1, with 12 bases lining up with TRBD2. The V and J ends lost 4 bases and 9 bases, in that order; junction bases with no gene match: 13. The CDR3 has 17 amino acids. In germline, CDR1 is MGHRA, CDR2 YSYEKL. The CDR3 DNA reads TGCGCCAGCAGCCCCCATCTCTCTAGCGGGAGGGCCGGTGAGCAGTTCTTC. It translates to CASSPHLSSGRAGEQFF.

As DNA, the CDR3 is TGCAGTGCTAGTTATCTCCGGGGCCGGGACAGGGGAATGGTTGGAGCTCAGCCCCAGCATTTT. Translated: CSASYLRGRDRGMVGAQPQHF. The V gene is TRBV20-1, the J gene TRBJ1-5; 10 nucleotides line up with TRBD1. The CDR3 loop spans 21 amino acids. Trimming at V came to 3 bases and at J to 6 bases, leaving 26 bases not matched to a gene. Germline V CDR1 and CDR2: DFQATT, SNEGSKA (reference sequence).

This clonotype was counted a few times. The rearrangement links TRBV14 to TRBJ1-4; 7 nucleotides line up with TRBD1. The V gene end was trimmed by 1 base and the J gene end by 7 bases; junction bases not matched to a gene: 15. The V gene's germline CDR1 is SGHDN and CDR2 FVKESK. The CDR3 spans 18 residues. CDR3 sequence: CASSQVASIAGGGEKLFF. The DNA for the CDR3 is TGTGCCAGCAGCCAAGTAGCCTCGATTGCAGGGGGTGGTGAAAAACTGTTTTTT.

This sequence joins TRBV7-2 and TRBJ2-3; 15 bases fit TRBD2. The CDR3 spans 23 residues. V trimming: 1 base; J trimming: 1 base; junction bases outside the gene matches: 18. Looked up from germline, CDR1 is SGHTA and CDR2 is FQGNSA. This CDR3 reads CASSLVLRAQPGLAGGGTDTQYF. The CDR3 DNA follows: TGTGCCAGCAGCTTAGTCCTCCGCGCTCAACCGGGACTAGCGGGAGGTGGCACAGATACGCAGTATTTT.

In this sample, this clonotype turned up a few times. This chain uses TRBV10-3 with TRBJ2-1; 8 bases are a match to TRBD2. The V segment lost 6 bases and the J segment 2 bases; nucleotides outside the gene matches: 6. CDR3 size: 15 residues. In germline, CDR1 is ENHRY, CDR2 SYGVKD. The CDR3 DNA reads TGTGCCATCAGCCATAGCGGGACAACCTACAATGAGCAGTTCTTC. It encodes CAISHSGTTYNEQFF.

This clonotype has just a few counts. One end of the junction varies from germline; a read error may be responsible. J is TRBJ1-1 and V is TRBV20-1; no firm D call. The DNA end is more similar to TRBJ1-6, so the J call may be wrong. This CDR3 has 12 amino acids. Per the germline V gene, CDR1 is DFQATT and CDR2 is SNEGSKA (reference sequence). The CDR3 reads CSARGGGQSLHF. CDR3 in DNA: TGCAGTGCAAGAGGCGGCGGGCAGAGCCTCCACTTT.

J is TRBJ2-3 and V is TRBV12-3 or TRBV12-4; 7 bases line up with TRBD2. J lost 1 base, V lost 8 bases, and 6 bases had no gene match. The CDR3 loop spans 14 amino acids. The CDR3 spells CASERDYGTDTQYF. DNA for the CDR3: TGTGCCAGCGAGCGGGACTACGGCACAGATACGCAGTATTTT.

The chain links TRBV10-2 to TRBJ2-3; D may be TRBD2 (5 bases). CDR1 is WSHSY and CDR2 is SAAADI in the germline V gene. The CDR3 has 13 amino acids. V was trimmed by 0 bases and J by 6 bases, leaving 7 bases between them. The CDR3 loop is CASSESSSDTQYF. Here the CDR3 DNA reads TGCGCCAGCAGTGAGTCTTCTAGCGATACGCAGTATTTT.

This clonotype was seen only a few times. This sequence joins TRBV2 and TRBJ1-4, with a tentative D call TRBD1 (5 bases). This CDR3 has 18 residues. Germline CDR1 SNHLY, CDR2 FYNNEI. Trimming removed 3 bases at V and 3 bases at J, with 20 bases between. CDR3 nucleotides: TGTGCCAGCAGTGAGTCGGAGTCAGGGCGGCGTGCTAATGAAAAACTGTTTTTT. Translation gives CASSESESGRRANEKLFF.

V usage is TRBV4-3 and J usage is TRBJ1-2; 7 bases are shared with TRBD1. The germline V gene has CDR1 LGHNA and CDR2 YSLEER. The CDR3 spans 14 residues. Trimming at V came to 3 bases and at J to 4 bases, leaving 5 bases not matched to a gene. The CDR3 protein is CASSQQQGSYGYTF. In DNA form, the CDR3 reads TGCGCCAGCAGCCAGCAACAGGGGTCCTATGGCTACACCTTC.

The V and J genes are TRBV19 and TRBJ2-6, with TRBD2 identical over 9 bases. Germline loops: CDR1 LNHDA, CDR2 SQIVND (reference sequence). This CDR3 has 16 residues. Trimming at V came to 6 bases and at J to 0 bases, leaving 3 bases not matched to a gene. The CDR3 region is CASSRTSVSGANVLTF. CDR3 bases: TGTGCCAGTAGCCGGACTAGCGTCTCTGGGGCCAACGTCCTGACTTTC. Full variable domain (rest looked up from reference TRBV19 and TRBJ2-6): DGGITQSPKYLFRKEGQNVTLSCEQNLNHDAMYWYRQDPGQGLRLIYYSQIVNDFQKGDIAEGYSVSREKKESFPLTVTSAQKNPTAFYLCASSRTSVSGANVLTFGAGSRLTVL.

The chain's CDR3 is CASSLSPSQQSNTEAFF. CDR3 DNA: TGCGCCAGCAGCTTGTCGCCGTCCCAGCAATCGAACACTGAAGCTTTCTTT. The J gene is TRBJ1-1, the V gene TRBV5-1; D remains ambiguous. CDR1 is SGHRS and CDR2 is YFSETQ in the germline V gene. Trimming removed 1 base at V and 1 base at J, with 17 bases between. The CDR3 contains 17 residues.